These 29 T cell receptor beta chains originate from one sample sequenced in a study of a mutant IDH1 vaccine in newly diagnosed glioma. Their target antigens are unknown. Assay used: immunoSEQ multiplex PCR; TCRdb lists only in-frame clones, some missing. The profile shows around 23,000 clones, 84% of them singletons. Time point given: week 47, end of study. It was 300 ug of mutant IDH1 20-mer peptide that made up each vaccine dose, given with topical imiquimod. Sequencing was performed on PBMCs, taken from a glioma patient whose treatment included an IDH1 peptide vaccine. Receptors were obtained from a middle-aged man with glioma.

The gene calls are TRBV9 and TRBJ2-5, with D possibly called TRBD1 or TRBD2 (5 bases each). V gave up 4 bases and J gave up 1 base, with 17 bases separating them. Germline values: CDR1 SGDLS, CDR2 YYNGEE. This CDR3 has 16 amino acids. This CDR3 reads CASSTGVGEGQETQYF. CDR3 DNA sequence: TGTGCCAGCAGCACCGGGGTAGGGGAAGGCCAAGAGACCCAGTACTTC.

V and J are TRBV15 and TRBJ2-1; 10 bases line up with TRBD2. This CDR3 has 15 amino acids. The junction had 4 bases not matched to a gene; V was cut back by 1 base and J by 7 bases. Germline V gives CDR1 LNHNV, CDR2 YYDKDF (reference sequence). CDR3 DNA: TGTGCCACCAGCAGAGTCGGTAGCGGGAGGAATGAGCAGTTCTTC. Residues: CATSRVGSGRNEQFF.

The chain couples TRBV18 to TRBJ1-2, with D unclear. CDR3 length equals 14 residues. Germline V lookup: CDR1 KGHSH, CDR2 LQKENI. V lost 5 bases to trimming and J lost 8 bases, with 18 bases between them. The CDR3 DNA sequence: TGTGCCAGCTCAGCCGAGGAAGGGTCAGAAGGCTACACCTTC. Translation: CASSAEEGSEGYTF.

The DNA for the CDR3 is TGTGCCAGCATGAGGGACACCAATGAAAAACTGTTTTTT. It yields the protein CASMRDTNEKLFF. The chain employs TRBV2 and TRBJ1-4; maybe TRBD1 (6 bases). The germline gives CDR1 SNHLY, CDR2 FYNNEI. This CDR3 is built from 13 residues. V lost 7 bases, J lost 5 bases, and 11 bases lay in between.

The CDR3 sequence is CASTSGEGMEQFF. The CDR3 DNA follows: TGTGCCAGCACCAGCGGGGAGGGGATGGAGCAGTTCTTC. The gene calls are TRBV2 and TRBJ2-1; TRBD2 aligns across 7 bases. Trimming cost V 7 bases and J 10 bases; bases outside gene matches: 10. This CDR3 has 13 residues. Per the germline V gene, CDR1 is SNHLY and CDR2 is FYNNEI.

This chain links TRBV13 with TRBJ1-1, with D unclear. V lost 3 bases and J lost 4, with 3 bases in between. The CDR3 contains 11 residues. The germline V gene has CDR1 PRHDT and CDR2 FYEKMQ (reference sequence). CDR3 loop: CASSFGTEAFF. The CDR3 DNA follows: TGTGCCAGCAGCTTTGGCACTGAAGCTTTCTTT.

The J gene is TRBJ2-1, the V gene TRBV7-2, with 7 bases matching TRBD2. This CDR3 has 14 amino acids. CDR1 is SGHTA, CDR2 FQGNSA, per germline. V lost 1 base, J lost 10 bases, and 7 bases stayed unmatched. CDR3: CASSLEVGEGEQFF. The CDR3 DNA is TGTGCCAGCAGCTTAGAGGTAGGGGAGGGCGAGCAGTTCTTC.

The CDR3 coding sequence is TGTGCCAGCACACAGCGGACTAGCACAGATACGCAGTATTTT. The encoded protein is CASTQRTSTDTQYF. This rearrangement joins TRBV6-1 to TRBJ2-3; D might be TRBD2 (5 bases). This CDR3 comprises 14 residues. V lost 7 bases and J lost 0, with 11 bases in between. Germline-derived CDR1 and CDR2 are MNHNS and SASEGT.

CDR3: CASSYSIYGRNEQYF. CDR3 coding DNA: TGTGCCAGCAGTTACTCGATTTACGGGAGAAACGAGCAGTACTTC. The rearrangement uses TRBV6-5 and TRBJ2-7, with a tentative D call TRBD2 (6 bases). Germline assignment: CDR1 MNHEY and CDR2 SVGAGI. CDR3 length: 15 residues. V was trimmed by 0 bases and J by 5 bases, leaving 14 bases between them.

The V gene is TRBV7-9, the J gene TRBJ1-1; D remains ambiguous. V lost 2 bases to trimming and J lost 4 bases, with 11 bases between them. The V gene's germline CDR1 is SEHNR and CDR2 FQNEAQ (reference sequence). CDR3 length: 14 amino acids. CDR3: CASSLILGGTEAFF. In DNA form, the CDR3 reads TGTGCCAGCAGCTTAATTTTAGGCGGCACTGAAGCTTTCTTT.

V gene TRBV11-3 combines with J gene TRBJ2-1; 9 bases agree with TRBD2. V lost 4 bases, J lost 4 bases, and 11 bases stayed unmatched. This CDR3 is 17 amino acids long. The germline V gene encodes CDR1 SGHNT and CDR2 YENEEA. The CDR3 loop reads CASSSGAIAGAYNEQFF. Here the CDR3 DNA reads TGTGCCAGCAGCTCCGGGGCGATAGCGGGAGCGTACAATGAGCAGTTCTTC.

J is TRBJ2-5 and V is TRBV6-1, with 13 nucleotides matching TRBD2. V lost 7 bases, J lost 5 bases, and 4 bases stayed unmatched. Germline V gene sequence: CDR1 MNHNS, CDR2 SASEGT. The CDR3 is 14 amino acids. Here the CDR3 reads CASTLTSGGETQYF. The DNA of the CDR3 is TGTGCCAGCACCTTGACTAGCGGGGGGGAGACCCAGTACTTC.

This chain links TRBV18 with TRBJ1-2, with a tentative D call TRBD1 (5 bases). Trimming left V 3 bases short and J 9 bases short, with 17 bases between. This CDR3 comprises 14 residues. CDR1 and CDR2 from the germline V gene are KGHSH and LQKENI. CDR3 residues: CASSPPPRDQSYTF. The DNA for the CDR3 is TGTGCCAGCTCACCGCCCCCCAGGGACCAAAGCTACACCTTC.

The V call is TRBV11-2, the J call TRBJ1-5, with D hard to call. The germline CDR1 and CDR2 sequences are SGHAT and FQNNGV. The CDR3 consists of 15 residues. V was shortened by 3 bases and J by 7 bases, with 16 bases between the two germline ends. CDR3 residues: CASSLGAGSGQPQHF. The CDR3, as DNA: TGTGCCAGCAGCTTGGGAGCGGGCAGCGGCCAGCCCCAGCATTTT.

This rearrangement joins TRBV21-1 to TRBJ2-1; TRBD2, the D gene given by the table, was not confirmed from the DNA. TRBV21-1 is assigned pseudogene status. This CDR3 spans 20 amino acids. This CDR3 is CASSITGTSDPGGGYNEQFF. Here the CDR3 DNA reads TGTGCCAGCAGCATAACCGGGACTAGCGACCCCGGTGGTGGCTACAATGAGCAGTTCTTC.

This clone was detected only once. The CDR3 region has the DNA TGTGCCAGCAGCTCCCGCAGGGGGCGTATTGAAAAACTGTTTTTT. This gives the protein CASSSRRGRIEKLFF. The chain is built from TRBV7-2 and TRBJ1-4, with 8 positions matching TRBD1. J gave up 7 bases and V 4 bases, and 8 bases lay outside the gene matches. The length of the CDR3 is 15 residues. CDR1 is SGHTA and CDR2 is FQGNSA in the germline V gene.

The chain recombines TRBV5-1 with TRBJ2-3; D is uncertain. CDR1 is SGHRS and CDR2 is YFSETQ in the germline V gene. The CDR3 covers 14 residues. The germline V and J ends were trimmed by 1 base and 0 bases, with 6 bases remaining between them. The chain's CDR3 is CASSLPASTDTQYF. The CDR3 region has the DNA TGCGCCAGCAGCTTGCCAGCTAGCACAGATACGCAGTATTTT. Drawing the rest from reference TRBV5-1 and TRBJ2-3, the complete variable domain is KAGVTQTPRYLIKTRGQQVTLSCSPISGHRSVSWYQQTPGQGLQFLFEYFSETQRNKGNFPGRFSGRQFSNSRSEMNVSTLELGDSALYLCASSLPASTDTQYFGPGTRLTVL.

The chain links TRBV7-2 to TRBJ2-1; 8 bases are a match to TRBD2. The J segment lost 6 bases and the V segment lost 4 bases, leaving 2 bases of the junction unmatched. The CDR3 consists of 13 residues. The germline V gene has CDR1 SGHTA and CDR2 FQGNSA. CDR3 sequence: CASSYREGNEQFF. The CDR3 DNA follows: TGTGCCAGCAGCTACCGGGAGGGCAATGAGCAGTTCTTC.

The V and J genes are TRBV9 and TRBJ1-5; D is perhaps TRBD1 (5 bases). Germline CDR1 SGDLS, CDR2 YYNGEE. This CDR3 has 15 residues. The V end lost 3 bases, the J end lost 5 bases, and 15 bases lay between the germline ends. The CDR3 spells CASSALDSLYQPQHF. The CDR3 bases are TGTGCCAGCAGCGCCCTAGACAGCCTATATCAGCCCCAGCATTTT. Using reference TRBV9 and TRBJ1-5 for the parts outside the CDR3, the full variable domain is DSGVTQTPKHLITATGQRVTLRCSPRSGDLSVYWYQQSLDQGLQFLIQYYNGEERAKGNILERFSAQQFPDLHSELNLSSLELGDSALYFCASSALDSLYQPQHFGDGTRLSIL.

The chain joins TRBV10-3 to TRBJ2-1, with 9 positions matching TRBD2. Germline V gives CDR1 ENHRY, CDR2 SYGVKD. There are 15 residues in the CDR3. Trimming at V came to 7 bases and at J to 8 bases, leaving 12 bases not matched to a gene. This CDR3 reads CAITSTGTSNDEQFF. Here the CDR3 DNA reads TGTGCCATCACAAGCACCGGGACTAGCAACGATGAGCAGTTCTTC.

This clone turned up a few times. The genes are TRBV7-2 and TRBJ2-1, with TRBD2 matching 7 bases. Germline V CDR1 and CDR2: SGHTA, FQGNSA. V trimming: 5 bases; J trimming: 1 base; junction bases outside the gene matches: 14. The CDR3 length is 18 residues. The CDR3 loop is CASSLPGGRERSYNEQFF. The DNA for the CDR3 is TGTGCCAGCAGCCTCCCTGGAGGGCGGGAGAGGTCCTACAATGAGCAGTTCTTC.

This clone was picked up one time. The chain combines TRBV7-8 with TRBJ2-5; D is ambiguous. The CDR3 is 13 amino acids. Germline V gives CDR1 SGHVS, CDR2 FQNEAQ. V was pared by 4 bases and J by 4 bases, with 10 bases between. The CDR3 protein is CASSSTNVETQYF. CDR3 in DNA: TGTGCCAGCAGCTCAACCAACGTAGAGACCCAGTACTTC.

The chain recombines TRBV29-1 with TRBJ1-5, with 8 bases identical to TRBD1. The germline CDR1 and CDR2 sequences are SQVTM and ANQGSEA. J gave up 6 bases and V 3 bases, and 7 bases lay outside the gene matches. This CDR3 has 14 amino acids. CDR3 sequence (DNA): TGCAGCGTTGAGGGGCAGGGGGCCGGTCAGCCCCAGCATTTT. Protein sequence: CSVEGQGAGQPQHF.

The chain recombines TRBV5-5 with TRBJ2-7; D tentatively fits TRBD1 or TRBD2 (5 bases each). V was clipped by 2 bases and J by 2 bases, with 20 bases between them. This CDR3 contains 17 residues. Germline lookup yields CDR1 SGHKS and CDR2 YYEKEE (reference sequence). The DNA of the CDR3 is TGTGCCAGCAGCTTTGTTCTAAGAACTAGGGGTCCCTACGAGCAGTACTTC. Its translation is CASSFVLRTRGPYEQYF. The whole variable domain, remainder taken from reference TRBV5-5 and TRBJ2-7, is DAGVTQSPTHLIKTRGQQVTLRCSPISGHKSVSWYQQVLGQGPQFIFQYYEKEERGRGNFPDRFSARQFPNYSSELNVNALLLGDSALYLCASSFVLRTRGPYEQYFGPGTRLTVT.

This clone came up once. The chain recombines TRBV7-9 with TRBJ1-1, with 9 bases matching TRBD1. The germline V gene has CDR1 SEHNR and CDR2 FQNEAQ (reference sequence). V shed 5 bases, J shed 7 bases, and the junction held 14 bases outside the gene matches. The CDR3 has 16 residues. The CDR3 sequence is CASSPPGQGISNEAFF. The CDR3 nucleotides are TGTGCCAGCAGCCCCCCGGGACAGGGAATTTCTAATGAAGCTTTCTTT.

The chain combines TRBV6-5 with TRBJ1-5; TRBD1 agrees at 10 bases. CDR1 and CDR2 from the germline V gene are MNHEY and SVGAGI. V lost 5 bases and J lost 4; bases outside the gene matches: 5. The CDR3 has 15 residues. The CDR3: CASSRQGATNQPQHF. The CDR3 bases are TGTGCCAGCAGTCGACAGGGGGCAACGAATCAGCCCCAGCATTTT.

This sequence joins TRBV29-1 and TRBJ2-6; TRBD1 matches at 12 bases. The CDR3 loop spans 15 amino acids. V lost 6 bases and J lost 2; bases outside the gene matches: 2. Germline V CDR1 and CDR2: SQVTM, ANQGSEA. CDR3 sequence reads: CSVGTGGAGANVLTF. The CDR3, as DNA: TGCAGCGTCGGGACAGGGGGCGCTGGGGCCAACGTCCTGACTTTC.

V usage is TRBV25-1 and J usage is TRBJ2-5; TRBD2 aligns across 10 bases. CDR3 length: 14 amino acids. Germline CDR1 and CDR2: MGHDK and SYGVNS. V lost 4 bases to trimming and J lost 4 bases; unmatched junction nucleotides: 3. CDR3 residues: CASSGRTSGETQYF. The CDR3 bases are TGTGCCAGCAGTGGGCGGACTAGCGGAGAGACCCAGTACTTC. The full variable domain, its missing parts supplied by reference TRBV25-1 and TRBJ2-5, is EADIYQTPRYLVIGTGKKITLECSQTMGHDKMYWYQQDPGMELHLIHYSYGVNSTEKGDLSSESTVSRIRTEHFPLTLESARPSHTSQYLCASSGRTSGETQYFGPGTRLLVL.

The chain combines TRBV6-5 with TRBJ1-4, with D maybe TRBD1 (5 bases). V lost 8 bases and J 10 bases, leaving 17 bases between the germline ends. This CDR3 region has 13 residues. CDR1 MNHEY and CDR2 SVGAGI come from the germline V gene. The CDR3 DNA is TGTGCCAGCGCCTCGGCCCGGGGGGGAAAACTGTTTTTT. Its protein product is CASASARGGKLFF.